The 13 T cell receptor beta chains below were found in one sample sequenced in a study of monozygotic twins with inflammatory bowel disease. TCRdb re-analyzed the 5' RACE reads; it lists each CDR3 protein once, without DNA. Here the sample table reports approximately 400,000 distinct CDR3 sequences. Sequenced material: blood. Every receptor here comes from a human donor with ulcerative colitis or Crohn's disease, or a healthy co-twin of an affected twin (not recorded which).

The chain uses TRBV5-1 and TRBJ2-3; TCRdb calls TRBD1, which cannot be checked without DNA. In germline, CDR1 is SGHRS, CDR2 YFSETQ. The CDR3 is 14 residues long. The chain's CDR3 is CASSIQGEGDTQYF.

The V gene is TRBV5-5, the J gene TRBJ2-3; TCRdb selects TRBD2, and the lack of DNA leaves this call unchecked. Germline-derived CDR1 and CDR2 are SGHKS and YYEKEE (reference sequence). CDR3 length equals 16 residues. CDR3 in amino acids: CASSLGAAYGTDTQYF.

J is TRBJ2-7 and V is TRBV5-1; absent DNA, TCRdb's TRBD2 call cannot be checked. The V gene's germline CDR1 is SGHRS and CDR2 YFSETQ. The CDR3 runs to 14 residues. CDR3: CASSDTSGSYEQYF. The variable domain in full, completed from reference TRBV5-1 and TRBJ2-7, reads KAGVTQTPRYLIKTRGQQVTLSCSPISGHRSVSWYQQTPGQGLQFLFEYFSETQRNKGNFPGRFSGRQFSNSRSEMNVSTLELGDSALYLCASSDTSGSYEQYFGPGTRLTVT.

The J gene is TRBJ1-2, the V gene TRBV29-1. This CDR3 has 11 amino acids. Germline-derived CDR1 and CDR2 are SQVTM and ANQGSEA. CDR3 amino acids: CSAFRNYGYTF.

The chain couples TRBV7-2 to TRBJ2-6. Germline V lookup: CDR1 SGHTA, CDR2 FQGNSA. This CDR3 has 15 amino acids. The CDR3 loop reads CASTLTGLGANVLTF.

This chain connects TRBV29-1 to TRBJ1-1. Germline-derived CDR1 and CDR2 are SQVTM and ANQGSEA. CDR3 length: 14 residues. The CDR3 sequence: CSVEGVRKGIEAFF.

CDR3 sequence: CASSYSGTGREKLFF. The chain is built from TRBV6-5 and TRBJ1-4; TCRdb proposes TRBD1, but this gene call is untestable without DNA. CDR1 is MNHEY and CDR2 is SVGAGI in the germline V gene. CDR3 length equals 15 residues.

The chain carries TRBV6-1 and TRBJ1-1. The germline V gene encodes CDR1 MNHNS and CDR2 SASEGT. This CDR3 is built from 13 residues. CDR3 sequence reads: CASQFLGNTEAFF.

The CDR3 loop is CATSTPDVYNEQFF. This chain links TRBV15 with TRBJ2-1; TCRdb's D call, TRBD1, is unchecked because there is no DNA. The CDR3 is 14 residues long. Germline CDR1 is LNHNV and CDR2 is YYDKDF (reference sequence).

The chain recombines TRBV10-2 with TRBJ2-7; the TCRdb D gene call, TRBD2, has no DNA to confirm it. Looked up from germline, CDR1 is WSHSY and CDR2 is SAAADI. The length of the CDR3 is 16 residues. CDR3 amino acids: CASSDPFRGPSYEQYF.

This chain links TRBV27 with TRBJ2-1. Germline CDR1 is MNHEY and CDR2 is SMNVEV (reference sequence). This CDR3 is 15 amino acids long. The CDR3 is CASSLLSGTYNEQFF.

The chain joins TRBV7-2 to TRBJ2-1. Germline CDR1 and CDR2: SGHTA and FQGNSA. The CDR3 is made up of 16 amino acids. CDR3 residues: CASSLVGPSSYNEQFF.

This chain connects TRBV20-1 to TRBJ1-5. Germline lookup yields CDR1 DFQATT and CDR2 SNEGSKA (reference sequence). This CDR3 is built from 14 residues. The CDR3 sequence: CSARERTSNQPQHF.